Listed here are 19 T cell receptor beta chains from one sample, sequenced in a study of T cells in women clearing cervical HPV infection. Repertoires were generated with immunoSEQ multiplex PCR, while TCRdb's copy carries only in-frame clones and drops some. In all, the sample yields around 30,000 clones. Specimen: blood buffy coat. All receptors come from a woman between 18 and 70 years old with a cervical HPV16 infection that either progressed to CIN3+ or cleared (not recorded which).

Comments on this clone: The read is 3 residues too short to cover the CDR3 end, so that end is filled in from the germline J gene. The V gene is TRBV6-2 or TRBV6-3, the J gene TRBJ1-6; D gene uncertain. Trimming left V 5 bases short and J 6 bases short, with 5 bases between. The germline CDR1 and CDR2 sequences are MNHEY and SVGEGT. CDR3 size: 12 residues. CDR3 region: CASSIGNSPLHF. The CDR3 bases that were read are TGTGCCAGCAGTATCGGTAATTCACCC.

Turning to this clone: The read ends 3 residues before the CDR3 terminus; that terminus is restored from the germline J gene. The chain uses TRBV10-3 and TRBJ2-7; 14 nucleotides agree with TRBD2. The germline V gene has CDR1 ENHRY and CDR2 SYGVKD. The CDR3 runs to 18 residues. The J segment lost 1 base and the V segment lost 4 bases, leaving 9 bases of the junction unmatched. The CDR3 region is CAISGGMTSGRGSYEQYF. Partial CDR3 DNA: TGTGCCATCAGTGGAGGAATGACTAGCGGGAGGGGTTCCTACGAG.

A note on this clone: The missing CDR3 end, 3 residues past where the read stops, is filled in from the germline J gene. The V call is TRBV7-8, the J call TRBJ2-1; D perhaps matches TRBD1 (5 bases). The CDR3 sequence is 13 residues long. Per the germline V gene, CDR1 is SGHVS and CDR2 is FQNEAQ. Trimming cost V 1 base and J 9 bases, with 10 bases left between them. CDR3 in amino acids: CASSLDRLGEQFF. The DNA read from the CDR3 is TGTGCCAGCAGCTTAGACAGGTTGGGTGAG.

Comments on this clone: The CDR3 end falls 3 residues outside the read, so it is completed with the germline J gene. This chain links TRBV6-1 with TRBJ2-7; TRBD2 aligns across 7 bases. The CDR3 runs to 15 residues. The V segment lost 1 base and the J segment 3 bases; nucleotides outside the gene matches: 6. Germline lookup yields CDR1 MNHNS and CDR2 SASEGT. The CDR3 sequence is CASSEDPSGSYEQYF. The CDR3 bases that were read are TGTGCCAGCAGTGAAGACCCTAGCGGTAGCTACGAG.

With respect to this clone: The CDR3 end falls 3 residues outside the read, so it is completed with the germline J gene. The chain joins TRBV4-2 to TRBJ2-4; D remains unclear. This CDR3 comprises 16 residues. V lost 2 bases and J 8 bases, leaving 19 bases between the germline ends. The germline gives CDR1 LGHNA, CDR2 YNFKEQ. The DNA read from the CDR3 is TGTGCCAGCAGCCAACACCCACCCGAATACATGGACATT. Residues: CASSQHPPEYMDI. The whole CDR3 is CASSQHPPEYMDIQYF.

In the case of this clone: The observed sequence ends 3 residues before the CDR3 terminus, with the missing tail filled in from the germline J gene. The chain has TRBV7-2 and TRBJ1-2; D is ambiguous. The CDR3 spans 12 residues. Germline values: CDR1 SGHTA, CDR2 FQGNSA. CDR3 amino acids: CASSFDTPSYTF. The part of the CDR3 DNA that was read is TGTGCCAGCAGCTTCGACACCCCGTCC.

In regard to this clone: The read ends 3 residues shy of where the CDR3 ends; the end is completed using the germline J gene. This chain uses TRBV20-1 with TRBJ1-1; D may be TRBD1 (6 bases). The CDR3 totals 15 residues. V shed 4 bases and J shed 0 bases, with 15 bases lying between them. Per germline, CDR1 DFQATT and CDR2 SNEGSKA (reference sequence). Here the CDR3 reads CSATQGSDLNTEAFF. The CDR3 DNA, read in part, is TGCAGTGCTACCCAGGGGTCCGATTTGAACACTGAA.

Concerning this clone itself: A junction boundary mismatches the germline segment, possibly from a read error. CDR3 protein: CSAPLAGVAETQYF. CDR3 DNA (partial): TGCAGTGCTCCTCTAGCGGGAGTTGCAGAGACG. The rearrangement joins TRBV20-1 to TRBJ2-3, with TRBD2 matching 10 bases. From the germline J gene comes the end of the CDR3, since the read stops 3 residues before it. CDR3 length equals 14 residues. CDR1 DFQATT and CDR2 SNEGSKA come from the germline V gene (reference sequence).

As for this clone: Read sequence stops 3 residues before the CDR3 end, and the germline J gene provides the missing end. The genes are TRBV5-1 and TRBJ2-2, with 7 nucleotides matching TRBD1. The length of the CDR3 is 16 residues. Per germline, CDR1 SGHRS and CDR2 YFSETQ. Trimming removed 3 bases from V and 2 bases from J; junction bases left unmatched: 7. CDR3 sequence reads: CASSWTGSSNTGELFF. The CDR3 DNA, read in part, is TGCGCCAGCAGCTGGACAGGTTCATCAAACACCGGGGAG.

Comments on this clone: The junction and the germline gene differ at one end; a read error may be behind it. The read stops 3 residues short of the end of the CDR3; the missing end is completed from the germline J gene. Other DNA sequences in this sample translate to the same CDR3. The gene calls are TRBV5-1 and TRBJ1-3; D possibly corresponds to TRBD1 (5 bases). The germline gives CDR1 SGHRS, CDR2 YFSETQ. CDR3 length equals 18 residues. The DNA read from the CDR3 is TGCGCCAGCAGCTTTTATCCTACAGGCTCCAACTCTGGAAACACG. Protein sequence: CASSFYPTGSNSGNT. The entire CDR3 protein is CASSFYPTGSNSGNTIYF. Full variable domain (outside the CDR3, taken from reference TRBV5-1 and TRBJ1-3): KAGVTQTPRYLIKTRGQQVTLSCSPISGHRSVSWYQQTPGQGLQFLFEYFSETQRNKGNFPGRFSGRQFSNSRSEMNVSTLELGDSALYLCASSFYPTGSNSGNTIYFGEGSWLTVV.

About this clone itself: The CDR3 end lies 3 residues beyond the end of the read and is filled in from the germline J gene. The chain combines TRBV30 with TRBJ1-5; D not certain. Germline V lookup: CDR1 GTSNPN, CDR2 SVGIG (reference sequence). The ends were cut back, 2 bases at V and 5 bases at J, with 10 bases in the middle. This CDR3 spans 13 amino acids. CDR3: CAWSSRNYQPQHF. The CDR3 DNA, read in part, is TGTGCCTGGAGTTCCAGGAACTATCAGCCC.

The CDR3 sequence is CASEQGLASNEQFF. The sequenced CDR3 bases are TGTGCCAGCGAGCAGGGACTAGCGTCCAATGAG. The rearrangement links TRBV2 to TRBJ2-1, with 10 positions matching TRBD2. The read ends 3 residues early relative to the CDR3; the germline J gene fills the gap. This CDR3 has 14 amino acids. Germline V CDR1 and CDR2: SNHLY, FYNNEI. J lost 6 bases, V lost 8 bases, and 7 bases had no gene match.

Concerning this clone: The read terminates 3 residues ahead of where the CDR3 ends, so the germline J gene completes it. This chain uses TRBV6-2 or TRBV6-3 with TRBJ1-5; 7 bases align to TRBD1. Germline trimming cut 7 bases from V and 0 bases from J; bases unmatched to any gene: 12. CDR1 is MNHEY and CDR2 is SVGEGT in the germline V gene. The CDR3 length is 17 residues. The CDR3 loop reads CASTRDRSQNSNQPQHF. The DNA read from the CDR3 is TGTGCCAGCACCCGGGACAGATCACAAAATAGCAATCAGCCC.

Concerning this clone itself: The read falls 3 residues short of the CDR3 end, and the missing part is taken from the germline J gene. The chain combines TRBV5-6 with TRBJ2-2; no clear D gene. Germline CDR1 SGHDT, CDR2 YYEEEE. This CDR3 has 13 amino acids. CDR3 protein: CASSFGTNEKLFF. The CDR3 DNA, read in part, is TGTGCCAGCAGCTTCGGAACTAATGAAAAG.

A remark on this clone: The read ends 3 residues shy of where the CDR3 ends; the end is completed using the germline J gene. V and J are TRBV19 and TRBJ1-3, with D unclear. V lost 1 base and J 5 bases, leaving 6 bases between the germline ends. The CDR3 has 13 residues. Germline V gene lookup returns CDR1 LNHDA and CDR2 SQIVND (reference sequence). Partial CDR3 DNA: TGTGCCAGTAGTATAGGGCGGAGAAACACC. Encoded protein: CASSIGRRNT. The CDR3 in its entirety is CASSIGRRNTIYF.

Worth noting for this clone: The read comes to an end 3 residues before the CDR3 does, leaving the germline J gene to fill in the end. The chain combines TRBV27 with TRBJ2-7; 7 nucleotides line up with TRBD2. The CDR3 contains 13 residues. Germline assignment: CDR1 MNHEY and CDR2 SMNVEV (reference sequence). V shed 6 bases, J shed 2 bases, and the junction held 4 bases outside the gene matches. The CDR3 loop reads CASSRDYPYEQYF. The covered CDR3 bases are TGTGCCAGCAGCCGGGACTACCCCTACGAG.

This CDR3 is CASGRSAFQGSYNEQFF. The sequenced CDR3 bases are TGTGCCAGCGGGCGATCAGCCTTTCAGGGCTCCTACAATGAG. The chain is built from TRBV12-3 or TRBV12-4 and TRBJ2-1; D possibly corresponds to TRBD1 (5 bases). Sequencing ends 3 residues short of the CDR3 end; the germline J gene provides the rest. CDR3 length equals 17 residues. Trimming stripped 8 bases from V and 0 bases from J, with 20 bases between.

Of note for this clone: The sequence runs out 3 residues before the end of the CDR3; the remainder is reconstructed from the germline J gene. V usage is TRBV5-1 and J usage is TRBJ2-2; D gene unclear. The CDR3 length is 15 residues. Germline CDR1 is SGHRS and CDR2 is YFSETQ. Trimming shortened V by 4 bases and J by 1 base, and 11 bases separated the two germline ends. The DNA read from the CDR3 is TGCGCCAGCAGCCCCACGACGGGGAACACCGGGGAG. It specifies CASSPTTGNTGE. The whole CDR3 protein reads CASSPTTGNTGELFF.

Of note for this clone: The CDR3 extends 3 residues past the end of the read, so its final part is completed from the germline J gene. V usage is TRBV4-2 and J usage is TRBJ1-1, with D hard to call. The CDR3 is 12 amino acids. V lost 0 bases and J lost 6, with 5 bases in between. CDR1 is LGHNA, CDR2 YNFKEQ, per germline. CDR3 in amino acids: CASSQERSEAFF. CDR3 DNA (partial): TGTGCCAGCAGCCAAGAGAGGTCTGAA.